The 27 T cell receptor beta chains presented below share a single source sample, sequenced in a study of CD8+CD57+ T cells in acquired aplastic anemia. Genomic DNA templated the TCR beta VDJ and CDR3 profiling. TCRdb analysed the reads with MiXCR anew, one entry per CDR3 protein. The data hold 400,000 to 600,000 distinct CDR3 sequences, with more than 25% observed a single time. The patients chosen for sequencing had shown expansion of CD8+CD57+ cells (detected by flow cytometry). Material: sorted CD4+, CD8+, or CD8+CD57+ T cells (not recorded which) from PBMCs. The receptors stem from a human donor with aplastic anemia.

This sequence joins TRBV2 and TRBJ1-1, with D tentatively TRBD1 (5 bases). This CDR3 has 14 amino acids. The V gene lost 1 base and the J gene lost 6 bases, with 12 bases spanning the gap. Germline values: CDR1 SNHLY, CDR2 FYNNEI. This CDR3 is CASSEVWGRAEAFF. The CDR3 coding sequence is TGTGCCAGCAGTGAAGTATGGGGGAGGGCTGAAGCTTTCTTT.

The sample holds many counts of this clonotype. The CDR3 here is CASSLLGQAYSPLHF. CDR3 DNA sequence: TGTGCCAGCAGCTTACTAGGCCAGGCGTACTCACCCCTCCACTTT. The chain has TRBV11-2 and TRBJ1-6; unclear D gene. V was pared by 2 bases and J by 10 bases, with 15 bases between. Per the germline V gene, CDR1 is SGHAT and CDR2 is FQNNGV. This CDR3 has 15 amino acids.

This clonotype was seen ten or more times. The chain employs TRBV19 and TRBJ1-1; a weak D match, TRBD1 (6 bases). V gave up 3 bases and J gave up 1 base, with 18 bases separating them. The CDR3 is 17 amino acids. Germline V gene data show CDR1 as LNHDA and CDR2 as SQIVND (reference sequence). In DNA, the CDR3 is TGTGCCAGTAGTATCGGTGAGTCAGGGGCCGCGAACACTGAAGCTTTCTTT. Amino acids: CASSIGESGAANTEAFF.

This clonotype was detected many times. The V gene is TRBV29-1, the J gene TRBJ2-3, with D unresolved. Germline assignment: CDR1 SQVTM and CDR2 ANQGSEA. This CDR3 is 14 amino acids long. Trimming removed 3 bases at V and 0 bases at J, with 10 bases between. CDR3: CSVDKPTSTDTQYF. For the CDR3, the DNA is TGCAGCGTTGATAAGCCGACTAGCACAGATACGCAGTATTTT.

Concerning this clonotype: One junction end does not reproduce the germline sequence, and a read error may be involved. The rearrangement joins TRBV6-1 to TRBJ1-6, with D perhaps matching TRBD1 (5 bases). Germline V gene sequence: CDR1 MNHNS, CDR2 SASEGT. This CDR3 region has 16 residues. The CDR3 DNA reads TGTGCCAGCAGTCTTCTCGCAGGGTCCTATTATTCACCCCTCCACTTT. Its protein product is CASSLLAGSYYSPLHF.

This clonotype was detected only a few times. The rearrangement joins TRBV27 to TRBJ1-5; weak D call: TRBD1 (6 bases). Germline CDR1 MNHEY, CDR2 SMNVEV (reference sequence). The CDR3 sequence is 15 residues long. V was pared by 8 bases and J by 3 bases, with 17 bases between. This CDR3 reads CASSLRTDYNQPQHF. CDR3 sequence (DNA): TGTGCCAGCTCCCTCAGGACAGACTACAATCAGCCCCAGCATTTT.

The chain links TRBV25-1 to TRBJ2-7; D is ambiguous. Germline assignment: CDR1 MGHDK and CDR2 SYGVNS. V dropped 1 base and J dropped 4 bases, with 8 bases sitting between them. The CDR3 is 13 amino acids. CDR3 sequence (DNA): TGTGCCAGCAGTGAATTGGAGATATACGAGCAGTACTTC. Amino acid sequence: CASSELEIYEQYF.

This clonotype was seen more than once but under ten times. V and J are TRBV20-1 and TRBJ1-1; 7 bases align to TRBD1. CDR1 DFQATT and CDR2 SNEGSKA come from the germline V gene (reference sequence). The CDR3 spans 13 residues. Trimming at V came to 5 bases and at J to 0 bases, leaving 3 bases not matched to a gene. For the CDR3, the DNA is TGCAGTGCTCCCGGACAGGTGAACACTGAAGCTTTCTTT. Translating it yields CSAPGQVNTEAFF.

The chain is built from TRBV19 and TRBJ1-5, with TRBD1 as a possible D gene (6 bases). This CDR3 has 14 amino acids. Germline V gene data show CDR1 as LNHDA and CDR2 as SQIVND (reference sequence). Trimming cost V 3 bases and J 3 bases, with 9 bases left between them. CDR3 sequence (DNA): TGTGCCAGTAGTATGGACAGCCTCAATCAGCCCCAGCATTTT. Translating it yields CASSMDSLNQPQHF.

The chain employs TRBV30 and TRBJ1-2; 7 positions match TRBD1. The V and J ends lost 3 bases and 4 bases, in that order; junction bases with no gene match: 5. The CDR3 runs to 13 residues. CDR1 is GTSNPN and CDR2 is SVGIG in the germline V gene (reference sequence). In DNA form, the CDR3 reads TGTGCCTGGAGAGGGGACAGCCCCTATGGCTACACCTTC. It translates to CAWRGDSPYGYTF.

This clonotype showed up many times. The rearrangement joins TRBV10-3 to TRBJ1-5; the D gene is possibly TRBD1 (5 bases). Germline V gene lookup returns CDR1 ENHRY and CDR2 SYGVKD. This CDR3 has 12 residues. With 3 bases removed from V and 7 bases from J, the gap between germline ends came to 7 bases. As DNA, the CDR3 is TGTGCCATCAGTGAAGGGGTACAGCCCCAGCATTTT. The encoded protein is CAISEGVQPQHF.

The rearrangement joins TRBV6-1 to TRBJ1-6; TRBD1 might be the D (6 bases). V was trimmed by 6 bases and J by 8 bases, leaving 11 bases between them. This CDR3 has 13 residues. Germline values: CDR1 MNHNS, CDR2 SASEGT. Written as DNA, the CDR3 is TGTGCCAGCAGCCCGGACAGATATTCACCCCTCCACTTT. Protein: CASSPDRYSPLHF.

The chain combines TRBV12-3 or TRBV12-4 with TRBJ1-5; TRBD1 is a possible D gene (5 bases). The germline V and J ends were trimmed by 3 bases and 7 bases, with 10 bases remaining between them. This CDR3 has 13 residues. CDR3 nucleotides: TGTGCCAGCAGTTTTAGGAGGGACCAGCCCCAGCATTTT. Its translation is CASSFRRDQPQHF.

This clonotype came up once. The chain is built from TRBV2 and TRBJ2-3; TRBD2 aligns across 9 bases. The CDR3 spans 14 residues. The V and J ends lost 7 bases and 4 bases, in that order; junction bases with no gene match: 6. In germline, CDR1 is SNHLY, CDR2 FYNNEI. CDR3 DNA: TGTGCCAGCACCGGGACTAGCAGCGCAGATACGCAGTATTTT. Its translation: CASTGTSSADTQYF.

A note on this clonotype: Given a much more abundant clone one base away, this may be a read error. This chain uses TRBV24-1 with TRBJ1-5, with 8 bases lining up with TRBD1. The germline V gene encodes CDR1 KGHDR and CDR2 SFDVKD. The length of the CDR3 is 16 residues. In DNA form, the CDR3 reads TGTGCCGCCAGTGATCTTGGACAGGGTACCTATCAGCCCCAGCATTTT. Translation: CAASDLGQGTYQPQHF.

The gene calls are TRBV2 and TRBJ1-6; a possible D gene is TRBD1 (6 bases). The V end was cut by 9 bases, the J end by 10 bases, with 16 bases between. The CDR3 length is 13 residues. Germline V lookup: CDR1 SNHLY, CDR2 FYNNEI. The CDR3 DNA reads as TGTGCCAGAGGAGGGGGTTTTCGGTCACCCCTCCACTTT. It specifies CARGGGFRSPLHF.

This clonotype was recorded a few times. The rearrangement joins TRBV14 to TRBJ2-7; TRBD1 matches at 9 bases. The V gene's germline CDR1 is SGHDN and CDR2 FVKESK. The CDR3 covers 16 residues. V lost 1 base to trimming and J lost 1 base; unmatched junction nucleotides: 5. CDR3 sequence (DNA): TGTGCCAGCAGCCAAGGTCGGGGACAGGGATCCTACGAGCAGTACTTC. It yields the protein CASSQGRGQGSYEQYF.

This chain connects TRBV5-1 to TRBJ2-1; a weak D match, TRBD1 (6 bases). CDR1 is SGHRS, CDR2 YFSETQ, per germline. The CDR3 runs 17 residues. V was clipped by 4 bases and J by 0 bases, with 17 bases between them. CDR3 sequence reads: CASSKGQLHSSYNEQFF. The CDR3 nucleotides are TGCGCCAGCAGCAAAGGACAGCTCCACAGCTCCTACAATGAGCAGTTCTTC.

The chain joins TRBV7-2 to TRBJ1-2, with TRBD1 as a possible D gene (6 bases). CDR3 size: 16 residues. Germline V gives CDR1 SGHTA, CDR2 FQGNSA. The V end lost 4 bases, the J end lost 8 bases, and 23 bases lay between the germline ends. The CDR3 DNA is TGTGCCAGCAGCTCGTCATCGGACAGAGAATCTAGCGGCTACACCTTC. Residues: CASSSSSDRESSGYTF.

This clonotype has a count of ten or more. The CDR3 reads CSARGTSGSSPEQYF. The DNA for the CDR3 is TGCAGTGCTAGAGGGACTAGCGGGAGCTCCCCCGAGCAGTACTTC. The genes are TRBV20-1 and TRBJ2-7; 13 nucleotides line up with TRBD2. V was pared by 1 base and J by 6 bases, with 6 bases of the junction left unmatched. The germline V gene encodes CDR1 DFQATT and CDR2 SNEGSKA (reference sequence). The CDR3 is made up of 15 amino acids.

The chain uses TRBV2 and TRBJ2-3; 8 positions agree with TRBD2. CDR3 length equals 15 residues. V shed 6 bases, J shed 0 bases, and the junction held 5 bases outside the gene matches. From germline, CDR1 is SNHLY and CDR2 FYNNEI. CDR3 loop: CASRQAGASTDTQYF. The CDR3, as DNA: TGTGCCAGCAGGCAAGCGGGGGCTAGCACAGATACGCAGTATTTT. Full variable domain (rest looked up from reference TRBV2 and TRBJ2-3): EPEVTQTPSHQVTQMGQEVILRCVPISNHLYFYWYRQILGQKVEFLVSFYNNEISEKSEIFDDQFSVERPDGSNFTLKIRSTKLEDSAMYFCASRQAGASTDTQYFGPGTRLTVL.

The gene calls are TRBV15 and TRBJ2-7, with D unclear. Germline CDR1 and CDR2: LNHNV and YYDKDF (reference sequence). The CDR3 has 13 residues. The germline V and J ends were trimmed by 1 base and 5 bases, with 9 bases remaining between them. CDR3 region: CATSRVPGDEQYF. The CDR3 nucleotides are TGTGCCACCAGCAGAGTTCCCGGCGACGAGCAGTACTTC. Combining the CDR3 with reference TRBV15 and TRBJ2-7 gives the whole variable domain DAMVIQNPRYQVTQFGKPVTLSCSQTLNHNVMYWYQQKSSQAPKLLFHYYDKDFNNEADTPDNFQSRRPNTSFCFLDIRSPGLGDTAMYLCATSRVPGDEQYFGPGTRLTVT.

The rearrangement uses TRBV11-2 and TRBJ2-1; D gene uncertain. The length of the CDR3 is 15 residues. V was cut by 6 bases and J by 4 bases, with 16 bases left in between. Germline V lookup: CDR1 SGHAT, CDR2 FQNNGV. The CDR3: CASSGGPNTYNEQFF. DNA for the CDR3: TGTGCCAGCAGTGGCGGACCTAACACTTACAATGAGCAGTTCTTC. The full variable domain, completed using reference TRBV11-2 and TRBJ2-1, is EAGVAQSPRYKIIEKRQSVAFWCNPISGHATLYWYQQILGQGPKLLIQFQNNGVVDDSQLPKDRFSAERLKGVDSTLKIQPAKLEDSAVYLCASSGGPNTYNEQFFGPGTRLTVL.

The rearrangement links TRBV7-3 to TRBJ2-5; D assignment may be TRBD1 or TRBD2 (6 bases each). V lost 1 base and J lost 2, with 14 bases in between. Per the germline V gene, CDR1 is SGHTA and CDR2 is FQGTGA. CDR3 length: 16 amino acids. Here the CDR3 reads CASSLMGGAGQETQYF. The CDR3 DNA reads as TGTGCCAGCAGCTTAATGGGGGGCGCGGGTCAAGAGACCCAGTACTTC.

The V gene is TRBV5-1, the J gene TRBJ1-1; possibly TRBD1 for D (6 bases). Trimming removed 4 bases at V and 4 bases at J, with 11 bases between. The germline CDR1 and CDR2 sequences are SGHRS and YFSETQ. The CDR3 length is 13 residues. In DNA, the CDR3 is TGCGCCAGCAGCCAGGGACACCGCACTGAAGCTTTCTTT. Amino acids: CASSQGHRTEAFF.

This clonotype was counted only a few times. The rearrangement links TRBV2 to TRBJ1-1, with TRBD1 matching 9 bases. V shed 6 bases and J 1 base; nucleotides not matched to a gene: 6. Germline V gene data show CDR1 as SNHLY and CDR2 as FYNNEI. CDR3 size: 15 residues. The CDR3 reads CASSLGTGRNTEAFF. The CDR3 DNA is TGTGCCAGCAGCTTGGGGACAGGGAGGAACACTGAAGCTTTCTTT.

This clonotype was detected many times. The chain has TRBV4-2 and TRBJ1-5, with 7 bases fitting TRBD1. The CDR3 runs to 15 residues. After removal of 2 bases from V and 4 bases from J, the junction contained 5 bases not matched to a gene. Germline V gene sequence: CDR1 LGHNA, CDR2 YNFKEQ. CDR3 residues: CASSQTQTGNQPQHF. The CDR3 region has the DNA TGTGCCAGCAGCCAAACCCAGACAGGGAATCAGCCCCAGCATTTT.